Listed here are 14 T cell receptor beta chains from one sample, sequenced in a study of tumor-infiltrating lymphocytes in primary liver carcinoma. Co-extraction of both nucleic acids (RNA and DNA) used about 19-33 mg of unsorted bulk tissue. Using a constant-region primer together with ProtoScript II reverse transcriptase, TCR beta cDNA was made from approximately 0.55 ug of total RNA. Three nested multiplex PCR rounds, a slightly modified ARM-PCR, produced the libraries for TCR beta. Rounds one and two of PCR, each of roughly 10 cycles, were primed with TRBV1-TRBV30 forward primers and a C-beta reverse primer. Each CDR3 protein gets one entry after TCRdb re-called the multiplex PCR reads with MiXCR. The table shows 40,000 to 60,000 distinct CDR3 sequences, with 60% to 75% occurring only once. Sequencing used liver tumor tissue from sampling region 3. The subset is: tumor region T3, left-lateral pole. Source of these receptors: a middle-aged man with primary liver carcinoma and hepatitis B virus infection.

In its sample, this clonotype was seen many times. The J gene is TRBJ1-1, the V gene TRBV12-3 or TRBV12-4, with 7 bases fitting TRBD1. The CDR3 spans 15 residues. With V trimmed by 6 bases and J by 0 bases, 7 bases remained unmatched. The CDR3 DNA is TGTGCCAGCAGGAAGGACAGGAGAATGAACACTGAAGCTTTCTTT. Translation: CASRKDRRMNTEAFF.

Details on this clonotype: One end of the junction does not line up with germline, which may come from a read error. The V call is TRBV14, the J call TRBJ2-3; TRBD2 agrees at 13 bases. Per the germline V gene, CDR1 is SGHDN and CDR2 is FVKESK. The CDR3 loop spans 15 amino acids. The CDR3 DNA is TGTGTCAGCAGCCAAGGGACTAGCGGGATATATACGCAGTATTTT. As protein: CVSSQGTSGIYTQYF.

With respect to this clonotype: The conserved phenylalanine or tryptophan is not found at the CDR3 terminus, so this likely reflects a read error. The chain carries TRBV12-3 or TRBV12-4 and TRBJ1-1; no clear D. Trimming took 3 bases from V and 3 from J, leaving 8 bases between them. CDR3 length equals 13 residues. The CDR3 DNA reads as TGTGCCAGCAGTTTCGCATCAGACACTGAAGCTTTCTCT. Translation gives CASSFASDTEAFS.

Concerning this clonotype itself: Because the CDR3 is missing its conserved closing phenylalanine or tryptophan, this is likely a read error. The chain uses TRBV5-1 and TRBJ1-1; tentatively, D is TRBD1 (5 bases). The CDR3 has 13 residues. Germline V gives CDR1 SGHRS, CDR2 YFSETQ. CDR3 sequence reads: CTSSPGPGAEAFS. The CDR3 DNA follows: TGCACCAGCAGCCCGGGACCGGGAGCTGAAGCTTTCTCT.

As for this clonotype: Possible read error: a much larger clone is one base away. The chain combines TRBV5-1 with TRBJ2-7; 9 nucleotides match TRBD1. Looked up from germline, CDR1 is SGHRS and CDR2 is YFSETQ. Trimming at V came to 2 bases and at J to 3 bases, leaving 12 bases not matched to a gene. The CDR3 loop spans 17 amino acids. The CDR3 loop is CASSLTLDRGMYYEQYF. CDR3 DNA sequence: TGCGCCAGCAGCTTAACCCTGGACAGGGGTATGTACTACGAGCAGTACTTC.

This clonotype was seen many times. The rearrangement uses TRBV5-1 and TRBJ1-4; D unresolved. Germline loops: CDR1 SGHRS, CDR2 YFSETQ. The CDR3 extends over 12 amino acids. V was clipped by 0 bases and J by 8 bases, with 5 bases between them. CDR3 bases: TGCGCCAGCAGCTTGGGCGGGGAAAAACTGTTTTTT. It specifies CASSLGGEKLFF.

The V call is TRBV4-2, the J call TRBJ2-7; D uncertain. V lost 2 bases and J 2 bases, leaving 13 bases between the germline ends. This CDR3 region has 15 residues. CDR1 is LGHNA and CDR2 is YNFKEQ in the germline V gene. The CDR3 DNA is TGTGCCAGCAGCCAAACCCAGGACCACCCCTACGAGCAGTACTTC. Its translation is CASSQTQDHPYEQYF.

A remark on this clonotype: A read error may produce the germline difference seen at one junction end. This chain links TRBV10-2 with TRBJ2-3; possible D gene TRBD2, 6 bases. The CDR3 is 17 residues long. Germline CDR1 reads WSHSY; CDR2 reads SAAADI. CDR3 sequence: CTSSEWTNGRGADTLYF. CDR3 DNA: TGCACCAGCAGTGAATGGACTAACGGGAGAGGGGCGGATACGCTGTATTTT.

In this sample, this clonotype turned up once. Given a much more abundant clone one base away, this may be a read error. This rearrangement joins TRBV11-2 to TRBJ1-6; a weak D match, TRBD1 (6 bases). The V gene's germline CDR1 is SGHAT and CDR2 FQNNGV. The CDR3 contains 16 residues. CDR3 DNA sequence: TGTGCCAGCAGCAATGGAAACAGGGTGGTAAATTCACCCCTCCATTTT. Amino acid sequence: CASSNGNRVVNSPLHF. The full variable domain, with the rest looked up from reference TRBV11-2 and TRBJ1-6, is EAGVAQSPRYKIIEKRQSVAFWCNPISGHATLYWYQQILGQGPKLLIQFQNNGVVDDSQLPKDRFSAERLKGVDSTLKIQPAKLEDSAVYLCASSNGNRVVNSPLHFGNGTRLTVT.

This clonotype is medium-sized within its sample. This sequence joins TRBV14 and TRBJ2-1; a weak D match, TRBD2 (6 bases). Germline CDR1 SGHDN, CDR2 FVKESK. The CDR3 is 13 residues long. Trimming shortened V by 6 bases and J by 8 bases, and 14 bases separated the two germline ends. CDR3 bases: TGTGCCAGCAGTCCCGGGACTCGGGATGAGCAGTTCTTC. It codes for CASSPGTRDEQFF.

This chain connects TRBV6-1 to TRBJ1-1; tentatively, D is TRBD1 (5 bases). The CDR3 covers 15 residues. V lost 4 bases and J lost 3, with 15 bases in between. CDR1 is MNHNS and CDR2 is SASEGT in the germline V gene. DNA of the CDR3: TGTGCCAGCAGTGCCAGACAAGGAGGGGACACTGAAGCTTTCTTT. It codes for CASSARQGGDTEAFF.

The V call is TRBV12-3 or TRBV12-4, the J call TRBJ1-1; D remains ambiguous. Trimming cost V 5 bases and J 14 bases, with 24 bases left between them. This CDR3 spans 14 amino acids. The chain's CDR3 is CASSPRGSNTETFF. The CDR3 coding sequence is TGTGCCAGCAGTCCCCGGGGATCGAACACTGAAACCTTCTTT.

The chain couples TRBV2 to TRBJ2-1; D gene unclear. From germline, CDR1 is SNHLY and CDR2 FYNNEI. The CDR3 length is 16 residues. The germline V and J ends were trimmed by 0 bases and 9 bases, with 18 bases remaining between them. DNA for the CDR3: TGTGCCAGCAGTGAAGCGTGGGTGACGGTGGATAGTGAGCAGTTCTTC. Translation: CASSEAWVTVDSEQFF.

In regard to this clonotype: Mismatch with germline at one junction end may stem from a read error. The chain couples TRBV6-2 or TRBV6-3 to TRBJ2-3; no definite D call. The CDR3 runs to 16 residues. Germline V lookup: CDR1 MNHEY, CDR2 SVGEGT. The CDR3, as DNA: TGTGTCAGCAGTCCCTTCTCGACCACCCTCACAGATACGCAGTATTTT. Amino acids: CVSSPFSTTLTDTQYF.